This TCR beta chain was documented in a study of T cells in Graves' hyperthyroidism and ophthalmopathy. This clonotype has only a few counts. RNA transcripts yielded amplified TCR beta CDR3 regions. HTBI primers were employed in a first-round RT-PCR of the TCR CDR3. TCRdb itself ran the multiplex PCR reads through MiXCR, one entry per CDR3 protein. Of about 590,000 distinct CDR3 sequences listed, 15% to 19% were seen once; the top ten hold under 8%. The CDR3 covers 14 residues. V was trimmed by 6 bases and J by 0 bases, leaving 12 bases between them. CDR1 MRHNA and CDR2 SNTAGT come from the germline V gene.

The gene calls are TRBV6-4 and TRBJ2-7, with D maybe TRBD2 (5 bases). The TCR sequence derives from a woman between 25 and 40 years old with Graves' hyperthyroidism. Sequences were obtained from blood. The CDR3 sequence: CASSTTSSSYEQYF. The CDR3, as DNA: TGTGCCAGCAGCACCACTAGTTCCTCCTACGAGCAGTACTTC.